This T cell receptor beta chain was obtained from a study of T cell responses to AZD1222 COVID-19 vaccine. Study conclusions and caveats: Females made up more of the donors, who were largely white British, and clonal diversity may have come out too low. Researchers took repertoire samples only after the peak T cell response had come.

TCRdb's copy holds only in-frame clones and misses some; the assay was immunoSEQ multiplex PCR. The table records approximately 89,000 clones, nearly 90% of them present only once. As for this clone: What it binds is not known.

The source of this sequence is an adult in good health. This material consisted of peripheral blood, taken on day 0 of AZD1222 vaccination.

This CDR3 reads CASSLPQLNTEAFF. For the CDR3, the DNA is TGTGCCAGCAGCTTGCCACAGTTGAACACTGAAGCTTTCTTT. The V gene is TRBV5-4, the J gene TRBJ1-1; D unclear. This CDR3 is built from 14 residues. V shed 1 base and J shed 0 bases, with 7 bases lying between them. Looked up from germline, CDR1 is SGHNT and CDR2 is YYREEE (reference sequence).